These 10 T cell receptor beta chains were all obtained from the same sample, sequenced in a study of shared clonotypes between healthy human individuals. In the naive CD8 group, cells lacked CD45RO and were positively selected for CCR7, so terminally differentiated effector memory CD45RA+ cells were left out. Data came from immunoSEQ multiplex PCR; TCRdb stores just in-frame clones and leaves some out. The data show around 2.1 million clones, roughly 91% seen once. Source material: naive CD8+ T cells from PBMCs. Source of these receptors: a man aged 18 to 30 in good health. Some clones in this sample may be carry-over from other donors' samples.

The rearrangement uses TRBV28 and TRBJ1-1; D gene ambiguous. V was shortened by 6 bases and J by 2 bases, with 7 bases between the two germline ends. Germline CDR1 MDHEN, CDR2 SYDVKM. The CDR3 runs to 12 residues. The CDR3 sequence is CASSVSNTEAFF. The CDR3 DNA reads TGTGCCAGCAGCGTATCTAACACTGAAGCTTTCTTT.

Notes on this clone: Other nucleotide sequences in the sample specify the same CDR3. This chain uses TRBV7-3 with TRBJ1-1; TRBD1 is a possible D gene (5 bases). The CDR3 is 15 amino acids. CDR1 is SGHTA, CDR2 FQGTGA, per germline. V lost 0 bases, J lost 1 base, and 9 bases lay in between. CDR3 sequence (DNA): TGTGCCAGCAGCTTAACCGGGGCGGGGAACACTGAAGCTTTCTTT. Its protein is CASSLTGAGNTEAFF.

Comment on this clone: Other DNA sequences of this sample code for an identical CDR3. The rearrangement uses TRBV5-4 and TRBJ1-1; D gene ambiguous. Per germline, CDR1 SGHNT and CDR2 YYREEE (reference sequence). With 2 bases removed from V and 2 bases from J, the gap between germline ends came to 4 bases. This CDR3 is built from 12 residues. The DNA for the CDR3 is TGTGCCAGCAGCTTATTAAACACTGAAGCTTTCTTT. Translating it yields CASSLLNTEAFF.

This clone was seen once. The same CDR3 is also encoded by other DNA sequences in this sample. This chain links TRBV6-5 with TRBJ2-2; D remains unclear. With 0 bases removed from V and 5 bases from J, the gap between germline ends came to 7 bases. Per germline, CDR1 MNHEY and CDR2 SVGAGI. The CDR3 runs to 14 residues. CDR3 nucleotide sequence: TGTGCCAGCAGTTACTCCCTTGGGACCGGGGAGCTGTTTTTT. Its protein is CASSYSLGTGELFF.

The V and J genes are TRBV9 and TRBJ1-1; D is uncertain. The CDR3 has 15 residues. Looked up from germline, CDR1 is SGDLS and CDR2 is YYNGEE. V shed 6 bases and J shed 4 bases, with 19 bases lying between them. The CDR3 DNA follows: TGTGCCAGCAAGGCTCACAGCGACTGGGTCACTGAAGCTTTCTTT. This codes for CASKAHSDWVTEAFF.

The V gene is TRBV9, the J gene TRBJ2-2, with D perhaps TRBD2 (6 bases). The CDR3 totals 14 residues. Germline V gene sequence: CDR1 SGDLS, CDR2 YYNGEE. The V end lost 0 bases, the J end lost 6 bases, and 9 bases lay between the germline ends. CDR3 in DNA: TGTGCCAGCAGCGTAGAGGGAGGCCCCGGGGAGCTGTTTTTT. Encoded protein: CASSVEGGPGELFF.

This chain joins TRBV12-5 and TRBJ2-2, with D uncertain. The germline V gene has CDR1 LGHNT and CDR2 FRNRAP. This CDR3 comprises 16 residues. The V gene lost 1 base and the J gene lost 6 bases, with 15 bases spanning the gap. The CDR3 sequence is CASGLGTVRGAGELFF. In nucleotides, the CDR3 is TGTGCTAGTGGTTTGGGAACAGTCCGAGGCGCCGGGGAGCTGTTTTTT.

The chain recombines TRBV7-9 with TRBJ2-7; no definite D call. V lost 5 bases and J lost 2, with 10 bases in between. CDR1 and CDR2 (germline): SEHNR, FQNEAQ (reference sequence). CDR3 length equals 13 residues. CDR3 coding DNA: TGTGCCAGCAGCGCGCAGATGGCCTACGAGCAGTACTTC. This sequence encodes CASSAQMAYEQYF.

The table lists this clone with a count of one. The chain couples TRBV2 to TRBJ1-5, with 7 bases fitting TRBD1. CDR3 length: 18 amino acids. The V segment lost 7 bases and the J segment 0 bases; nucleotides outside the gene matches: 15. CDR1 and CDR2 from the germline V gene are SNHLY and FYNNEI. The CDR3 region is CASTENRLRDSSNQPQHF. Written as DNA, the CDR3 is TGTGCCAGCACCGAAAATCGCCTAAGGGACAGTAGCAATCAGCCCCAGCATTTT.

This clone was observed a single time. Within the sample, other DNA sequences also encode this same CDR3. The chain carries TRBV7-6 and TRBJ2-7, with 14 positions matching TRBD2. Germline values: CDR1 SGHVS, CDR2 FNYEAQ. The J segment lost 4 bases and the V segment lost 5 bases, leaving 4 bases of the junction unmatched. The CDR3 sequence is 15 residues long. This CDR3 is CASSPGTSGSYEQYF. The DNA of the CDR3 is TGTGCCAGCAGCCCGGGGACTAGCGGGAGTTACGAGCAGTACTTC.